Listed below are T cell receptor beta chains from one sample, sequenced in a study of T cells in Graves' hyperthyroidism and ophthalmopathy. TCRdb used MiXCR to reprocess the multiplex PCR reads, holding one entry per CDR3 protein. The sample consists of 660,000 or so distinct CDR3 sequences, more than 20% of them appearing once. Specimen: blood. The origin of the receptors is a man aged 30 to 45 with Graves' ophthalmopathy. Both conserved end residues are trimmed from each CDR3. Fields, in order: J gene, D gene, V gene, CDR3 protein. The D gene is left open where the match is weak.

J: TRBJ1-6; D: -; V: TRBV2; CDR3: ASSTDYNSPLH
J: TRBJ1-5; D: -; V: TRBV20-1; CDR3: SALQGGHNQPQH
J: TRBJ2-5; D: -; V: TRBV9; CDR3: ASSVQGWSETQY
J: TRBJ1-6; D: TRBD1; V: TRBV7-2; CDR3: ASSPAPGQGNSPLH
J: TRBJ2-5; D: -; V: TRBV5-1; CDR3: ASSVLGWEETQY
J: TRBJ2-4; D: TRBD2; V: TRBV28; CDR3: ASGPGLYTLAKNIQY
J: TRBJ2-1; D: TRBD2; V: TRBV20-1; CDR3: SARDGTSVHNEQF
J: TRBJ2-3; D: -; V: TRBV30; CDR3: AWGARSTDTQY
J: TRBJ2-7; D: -; V: TRBV6-2/TRBV6-3; CDR3: ASSYIREGSHEQY
J: TRBJ2-4; D: -; V: TRBV3-1; CDR3: ASSQPRVAKNIQY
J: TRBJ2-7; D: TRBD2; V: TRBV20-1; CDR3: SANGGIQYEQY
J: TRBJ1-2; D: TRBD1; V: TRBV19; CDR3: ASSMMTGPRNGYT
J: TRBJ2-5; D: -; V: TRBV7-3; CDR3: ASSLNGRLIETQY
J: TRBJ2-5; D: TRBD2; V: TRBV11-2; CDR3: ASSLFAAGVQETQY
J: TRBJ2-3; D: TRBD2; V: TRBV15; CDR3: ATSRGYKTSGSTDTQY
J: TRBJ1-2; D: -; V: TRBV2; CDR3: ASNLPGRAARVNGYT
J: TRBJ2-3; D: -; V: TRBV24-1; CDR3: ATSVSSGGADTQY
J: TRBJ1-5; D: -; V: TRBV19; CDR3: ASSVDRFGQPQH
J: TRBJ1-3; D: -; V: TRBV5-1; CDR3: ASSLGDSSSGNTIY
J: TRBJ1-1; D: -; V: TRBV28; CDR3: ASSRLSRGGTEAF
J: TRBJ2-1; D: TRBD2; V: TRBV6-1; CDR3: ASREREGREQF
J: TRBJ2-7; D: TRBD1; V: TRBV6-1; CDR3: ASSPWDRSYEQY
J: TRBJ1-4; D: -; V: TRBV18; CDR3: ASSPRGGTNEKLF
J: TRBJ1-1; D: -; V: TRBV27; CDR3: ASSPREGGKTEAF
J: TRBJ1-3; D: -; V: TRBV7-6; CDR3: ASSLNWGGLNTIY
J: TRBJ2-4; D: TRBD2; V: TRBV6-5; CDR3: ASSSRTSGLAKNIQY
J: TRBJ1-1; D: -; V: TRBV30; CDR3: AWSSGAGETEAF
J: TRBJ2-7; D: TRBD2; V: TRBV7-3; CDR3: ASSLTGLAGEGEQY
J: TRBJ2-2; D: -; V: TRBV5-6; CDR3: ASSFKVGELF